This paragraph reports one TCR beta chain. This clonotype was seen repeatedly, ten times or more. The antigen it recognizes is unknown. One base away there is no much larger clone; base qualities are not given. The entry originates in a study of human T cells and chemical hapten exposure (dated by TCRdb to about 2021). Context from the whole study: For sensitization, 2% DPC in acetone was applied to a 2 cm by 2 cm area of upper inner arm skin. Throughout the roughly 24-week study period, patients were also given weekly therapeutic DPC doses on the scalp. Patch testing on the upper back used Finn chambers containing 0.01% DPC, with scoring done after 6 days according to International Contact Dermatitis Research Group standards. Most of the patients in the cohort were female, and the cohort covered alopecia areata with under or over 50% scalp involvement, alopecia totalis and alopecia universalis. Libraries were combined into a pool for sequencing, and differences in TCR yield between samples came mainly from small differences in library volumes within the pool. In alopecia patients, the study followed how the peripheral blood TCR repertoire changed in vivo over primary and secondary sensitization to diphenylcyclopropenone (DPC), a hapten. Blood was sampled from patients pre-sensitization (week 0) and at 2, 6 and about 24 weeks after DPC sensitization. For TCR sequencing, blood came from about 29 alopecia patients at anywhere from one to four time points (pre-sensitization, 2, 6 and 24 weeks).

The time point label, read with the paper, signifies: pre-sensitization, week 0. What the treatment or condition label conveys for this sample: therapeutic diphenylcyclopropenone sensitization with weekly scalp DPC. At every patch-test visit, the blood draw took place before the patch test was put on. Eligible patients were aged 18 to 70, diagnosed with alopecia, deemed suitable for DPC therapy, and excluded if pregnant. Total RNA was extracted from unfractionated whole blood that had been collected in Tempus Blood RNA tubes. Library construction relied on RACE. TCRdb names NextSeq 500 as the instrument used. During library preparation, unique molecular identifiers were attached to individual cDNA molecules so that TCRs could be counted in a quantitative, reproducible way. From each blood RNA sample, both TCR alpha and TCR beta chains were sequenced. The original methods were these. A median of approximately 96,000 TCRs per sample was observed, with a range of roughly 23,224 to 750,000. V, J and CDR3 annotation of the TCR reads was carried out using the Decombinator software suite. For PS versus PT1 abundance plots, all samples were subsampled to the same number of TCRs (28,000). Expanded TCRs were defined as absent before sensitization and observed at least eight times at the 2-week time point. TCRdb handled the public reads itself, with Q25 trimming in fastp and clone calling in MiXCR, and kept productive beta chains. Each entry merges the rows of one CDR3 protein and shows their most common DNA and genes. These V and J calls rely on TCRdb rather than the paper's analysis. For this sample there are 250,000 to 300,000 distinct CDR3 sequences; just under 8% appear just once. The ten largest clones capture roughly 1.2% of the sample.

V trim: 7 bases; J trim: 4 bases; unmatched bases: 9. According to the germline V gene, CDR1 reads SQVTM and CDR2 reads ANQGSEA. The CDR3 measures 14 amino acids from cysteine to phenylalanine. Only the CDR3 region is kept as DNA, spanning 42 bases read in frame from base 1. The paper as a whole reports these results and caveats: Repeated subsampling changed both the strength of the expansion versus patch-test correlation and the threshold at which that correlation became significant. The number of PT1 expanded TCRs positively correlated with patch test score, significant at thresholds 8, 16 and 32 but not 4. Alopecia, a presumed autoimmune disease, was present in all patients, so the immune response of the patients might differ from that of healthy individuals. The number of TCRs above 1 in 1000 frequency did not change with DPC sensitization; there was no evidence of global repertoire structure alterations. Compared with pre-sensitization or healthy control sets, expanded TCRs formed significantly more large CDR3 similarity clusters, which is consistent with antigen-driven responses.

The TCR sequence derives from a man aged 18 to 29 with alopecia areata. Some clones in this sample may be carry-over from other donors' samples. The V and J genes are TRBV29-1 and TRBJ2-1; TRBD1 matches 8 bases in the middle. Source: whole blood, taken in connection with sensitization to the hapten diphenylcyclopropenone (DPC). CDR3 reads: CSAKGGQGYNEQFF. The nucleotide sequence is TGCAGCGCCAAGGGCGGACAGGGTTACAATGAGCAGTTCTTC.